Each of the 20 T cell receptor beta chains below was sequenced from the same sample in a study of OX40 agonist ivuxolimab in advanced cancers. Clones were sequenced by immunoSEQ multiplex PCR, and TCRdb holds only the in-frame ones, with some missing. The data contain approximately 6,500 clones, about four fifths of them seen just once; the ten biggest clones take up 28%. This sample comprised CD4+ or CD8+ T cells sorted from blood, obtained in a trial of the OX40 agonist ivuxolimab. All receptors come from an adult with an advanced solid tumor such as melanoma, head and neck, liver or kidney cancer.

This clone has just one count. The chain couples TRBV10-3 to TRBJ2-3; 7 bases agree with TRBD1. The germline CDR1 and CDR2 sequences are ENHRY and SYGVKD. V gave up 6 bases and J gave up 5 bases; unmatched junction bases: 8. The CDR3 has 14 residues. In nucleotides, the CDR3 is TGTGCCATCAGGGGTTTAGGGGGCAGAGATACGCAGTATTTT. Translated: CAIRGLGGRDTQYF.

The V call is TRBV7-9, the J call TRBJ2-5; D is uncertain. In germline, CDR1 is SEHNR, CDR2 FQNEAQ (reference sequence). Trimming took 1 base from V and 0 from J, leaving 6 bases between them. This CDR3 has 14 amino acids. The CDR3 here is CASSLVGYQETQYF. The CDR3 DNA reads TGTGCCAGCAGCTTAGTAGGCTACCAAGAGACCCAGTACTTC. Full variable domain (rest looked up from reference TRBV7-9 and TRBJ2-5): DTGVSQNPRHKITKRGQNVTFRCDPISEHNRLYWYRQTLGQGPEFLTYFQNEAQLEKSRLLSDRFSAERPKGSFSTLEIQRTEQGDSAMYLCASSLVGYQETQYFGPGTRLLVL.

The rearrangement uses TRBV7-2 and TRBJ2-1; D possibly uses TRBD1 or TRBD2 (5 bases each). Trimming left V 5 bases short and J 4 bases short, with 21 bases between. This CDR3 spans 17 amino acids. In germline, CDR1 is SGHTA, CDR2 FQGNSA. Here the CDR3 reads CASSRPDGAEGYNEQFF. In DNA form, the CDR3 reads TGTGCCAGCAGCCGGCCGGACGGGGCGGAAGGTTACAATGAGCAGTTCTTC.

This clone was detected a few times. The chain uses TRBV7-6 and TRBJ2-7, with 10 bases identical to TRBD2. Trimming took 2 bases from V and 5 from J; bases not matched to a gene: 3. This CDR3 contains 14 residues. The germline gives CDR1 SGHVS, CDR2 FNYEAQ. DNA for the CDR3: TGTGCCAGCAGCTTACTAGCGGGAGATCACGAGCAGTACTTC. Protein: CASSLLAGDHEQYF.

The CDR3 sequence: CASSLGRNEQYF. In DNA form, the CDR3 reads TGTGCCAGCAGCTTAGGCAGGAACGAGCAGTACTTC. The gene calls are TRBV13 and TRBJ2-7; D ambiguous. V was cut by 0 bases and J by 5 bases, with 5 bases left in between. Germline CDR1 reads PRHDT; CDR2 reads FYEKMQ (reference sequence). The length of the CDR3 is 12 residues.

The rearrangement uses TRBV28 and TRBJ2-7; 10 nucleotides agree with TRBD1. V lost 3 bases, J lost 4 bases, and 3 bases stayed unmatched. Germline CDR1 MDHEN, CDR2 SYDVKM. The CDR3 contains 14 residues. The CDR3 nucleotides are TGTGCCAGCAGTTTGGACAGGGGGTGGTACGAGCAGTACTTC. Amino acids: CASSLDRGWYEQYF.

This chain links TRBV5-6 with TRBJ2-1; the match to TRBD2 covers 10 bases. Germline V CDR1 and CDR2: SGHDT, YYEEEE. The V segment lost 4 bases and the J segment 2 bases; nucleotides outside the gene matches: 6. The CDR3 length is 16 residues. The CDR3 region is CASSILAGSAYNEQFF. CDR3 in DNA: TGTGCCAGCAGCATACTAGCGGGATCCGCCTACAATGAGCAGTTCTTC. The complete variable domain, with remaining parts taken from reference TRBV5-6 and TRBJ2-1, reads DAGVTQSPTHLIKTRGQQVTLRCSPKSGHDTVSWYQQALGQGPQFIFQYYEEEERQRGNFPDRFSGHQFPNYSSELNVNALLLGDSALYLCASSILAGSAYNEQFFGPGTRLTVL.

The CDR3 is CIGTGAGDTQYF. DNA of the CDR3: TGTATCGGGACCGGCGCGGGAGATACGCAGTATTTT. The rearrangement links TRBV7-9 to TRBJ2-3, with D possibly called TRBD1 or TRBD2 (5 bases each). The CDR3 loop spans 12 amino acids. CDR1 SEHNR and CDR2 FQNEAQ come from the germline V gene (reference sequence). Drawing the rest from reference TRBV7-9 and TRBJ2-3, the complete variable domain is DTGVSQNPRHKITKRGQNVTFRCDPISEHNRLYWYRQTLGQGPEFLTYFQNEAQLEKSRLLSDRFSAERPKGSFSTLEIQRTEQGDSAMYLCIGTGAGDTQYFGPGTRLTVL.

The chain couples TRBV11-2 to TRBJ1-1; no firm D call. CDR3 size: 14 residues. Trimming pared 5 bases from V and 3 bases from J, leaving 13 bases between. The germline CDR1 and CDR2 sequences are SGHAT and FQNNGV. The CDR3 spells CASSPQNIDTEAFF. CDR3 coding DNA: TGTGCCAGCAGCCCTCAAAACATCGACACTGAAGCTTTCTTT.

This clone showed up just once. The chain links TRBV28 to TRBJ2-6; D is undetermined. V lost 7 bases to trimming and J lost 0 bases, with 10 bases between them. The CDR3 is 15 residues long. CDR1 is MDHEN, CDR2 SYDVKM, per germline. CDR3 coding DNA: TGTGCCAGCACCTCCTACACCTCTGGGGCCAACGTCCTGACTTTC. This gives the protein CASTSYTSGANVLTF.

This chain connects TRBV2 to TRBJ2-7; TRBD2 might be the D (5 bases). The CDR3 length is 15 residues. The germline V gene encodes CDR1 SNHLY and CDR2 FYNNEI. V gave up 1 base and J gave up 1 base, with 11 bases separating them. DNA of the CDR3: TGTGCCAGCAGTGAAGAAGTACTAGTTTCCTACGAGCAGTACTTC. This gives the protein CASSEEVLVSYEQYF. Based on the CDR3 plus reference TRBV2 and TRBJ2-7, the full variable domain is EPEVTQTPSHQVTQMGQEVILRCVPISNHLYFYWYRQILGQKVEFLVSFYNNEISEKSEIFDDQFSVERPDGSNFTLKIRSTKLEDSAMYFCASSEEVLVSYEQYFGPGTRLTVT.

The V gene is TRBV4-2, the J gene TRBJ2-5; no clear D. The DNA matches TRBJ2-7 better at its end, which makes the J call doubtful. CDR1 and CDR2 from the germline V gene are LGHNA and YNFKEQ. The CDR3 contains 15 residues. The CDR3 loop reads CASSQEYHQSYEQYF. The DNA of the CDR3 is TGTGCCAGCAGCCAAGAGTACCACCAATCCTACGAGCAGTACTTC.

This rearrangement joins TRBV2 to TRBJ2-1; D ambiguous. Germline-derived CDR1 and CDR2 are SNHLY and FYNNEI. V lost 3 bases, J lost 8 bases, and 8 bases lay in between. The CDR3 has 12 residues. The CDR3 sequence: CASSDEAYEQFF. CDR3 nucleotides: TGTGCCAGCAGTGACGAGGCGTATGAGCAGTTCTTC.

The rearrangement uses TRBV10-1 and TRBJ2-7; no clear D. This CDR3 comprises 12 residues. Trimming pared 7 bases from V and 3 bases from J, leaving 10 bases between. Germline loops: CDR1 WNHNN, CDR2 SYGVQD (reference sequence). The CDR3 coding sequence is TGCGCCAGCACACCACCCGGCTACGAGCAGTACTTC. It specifies CASTPPGYEQYF.

V gene TRBV7-9 combines with J gene TRBJ2-3; 16 nucleotides agree with TRBD2. Germline V gene data show CDR1 as SEHNR and CDR2 as FQNEAQ (reference sequence). J was trimmed by 3 bases and V by 3 bases; bases with no gene match: 3. This CDR3 is built from 17 residues. CDR3 loop: CASSFGTSGGATDTQYF. The DNA of the CDR3 is TGTGCCAGCAGCTTCGGGACTAGCGGGGGGGCGACAGATACGCAGTATTTT.

The chain joins TRBV30 to TRBJ2-5; 9 bases fit TRBD2. Germline loops: CDR1 GTSNPN, CDR2 SVGIG (reference sequence). The J segment lost 5 bases and the V segment lost 1 base, leaving 11 bases of the junction unmatched. The CDR3 is 16 residues long. CDR3 residues: CAWSGFLREGRETQYF. For the CDR3, the DNA is TGTGCCTGGAGTGGTTTCTTGCGGGAGGGCCGGGAGACCCAGTACTTC. Full variable domain (outside the CDR3, taken from reference TRBV30 and TRBJ2-5): SQTIHQWPATLVQPVGSPLSLECTVEGTSNPNLYWYRQAAGRGLQLLFYSVGIGQISSEVPQNLSASRPQDRQFILSSKKLLLSDSGFYLCAWSGFLREGRETQYFGPGTRLLVL.

The J gene is TRBJ1-2, the V gene TRBV2; weak D call: TRBD1 (6 bases). Germline values: CDR1 SNHLY, CDR2 FYNNEI. The V end was cut by 7 bases, the J end by 0 bases, with 18 bases between. This CDR3 comprises 16 residues. The CDR3, as DNA: TGTGCCAGCACTCTTCTCGAGGGGGGGGCTAACTATGGCTACACCTTC. The encoded protein is CASTLLEGGANYGYTF.

This chain connects TRBV7-8 to TRBJ1-2; 11 bases are shared with TRBD1. Germline values: CDR1 SGHVS, CDR2 FQNEAQ. Trimming removed 0 bases from V and 2 bases from J; junction bases left unmatched: 2. This CDR3 comprises 16 residues. CDR3: CASSLARDRGNYGYTF. The CDR3 nucleotides read TGTGCCAGCAGCTTAGCCCGGGACAGGGGGAACTATGGCTACACCTTC.

The chain joins TRBV6-6 to TRBJ1-5; 8 bases align to TRBD1. Trimming took 7 bases from V and 3 from J; bases not matched to a gene: 8. The germline CDR1 and CDR2 sequences are MNHNY and SVGAGI (reference sequence). The CDR3 runs to 15 residues. The CDR3 region is CASTYGQGVNQPQHF. CDR3 bases: TGTGCCAGCACTTATGGACAGGGCGTCAATCAGCCCCAGCATTTT.

This sequence joins TRBV5-5 and TRBJ2-7; 7 bases fit TRBD1. From germline, CDR1 is SGHKS and CDR2 YYEKEE (reference sequence). The V segment lost 0 bases and the J segment 4 bases; nucleotides outside the gene matches: 4. CDR3 size: 14 residues. The CDR3 sequence is CASSLEGAGYEQYF. The CDR3 nucleotides are TGTGCCAGCAGCTTGGAGGGGGCTGGGTACGAGCAGTACTTC.